This T cell receptor beta chain derives from a study of shared clonotypes between healthy human individuals. Sequencing was performed with immunoSEQ multiplex PCR; in TCRdb, only in-frame clones are kept and a portion is missing. This sample has approximately 700,000 clones, with 73% found just once. Germline values: CDR1 MDHEN, CDR2 SYDVKM. Losses at the gene ends were 9 bases for V and 9 bases for J; bases not matched to a gene: 12. CDR3 length: 14 residues. This TCR derives from a woman under 40 in good health. Sequenced input: memory CD4+ T cells sorted from blood. Indicated subset: CD45RA-negative fraction. The genes are TRBV28 and TRBJ1-5; 9 bases line up with TRBD1. CDR3 loop: CASLPDRGARPQHF. Here the CDR3 DNA reads TGTGCCAGTCTACCTGACAGGGGGGCCCGGCCCCAGCATTTT.